The clone carrying this TCR beta chain occurred many times. This specimen belongs to a study of T cells in Graves' hyperthyroidism and ophthalmopathy. On the study more broadly: Peripheral blood specimens were obtained at initial diagnosis, prior to any treatment.

Amplification of TCR beta CDR3 regions used RNA as the template. A set of HTBI primers served as the primers for a first-round RT-PCR of the TCR CDR3. In TCRdb, the multiplex PCR reads were re-called with MiXCR into one record per CDR3 protein. Of 650,000 to 850,000 distinct CDR3 sequences in the sample, 15% to 20% were seen once. This sequence originates from a woman between 45 and 60 years old with Graves' hyperthyroidism that later progressed to Graves' ophthalmopathy. Sequenced: blood.

This CDR3 reads CASSPDWRYNEQFF. In DNA form, the CDR3 reads TGTGCCAGCAGCCCAGATTGGCGGTACAATGAGCAGTTCTTC. This chain links TRBV11-1 with TRBJ2-1, with D unresolved. Trimming left V 5 bases short and J 4 bases short, with 12 bases between. CDR3 size: 14 residues. CDR1 and CDR2 (germline): SGHAT, FQDESV (reference sequence).